This T cell receptor (beta chain) was sequenced in a study of neurological immune-mediated disorders. TCRdb re-called the 5' RACE reads through MiXCR, storing one row per CDR3 protein. The sample has just over 50,000 distinct CDR3 sequences, about 3% seen once. Regarding the study as a whole: Among expanded clones, no CDR3 amino acid sequences were shared across subjects, a pattern suggesting private repertoires in all groups. Clinical features showed no association with the multiple sclerosis repertoire cluster, and MRI features showed none either. Healthy controls had more TCR clonal expansion than multiple sclerosis, which showed the least, whereas HTLV-1-associated myelopathy showed the most.

This clonotype was seen many times. Its antigen is as yet unknown. This CDR3 contains 16 residues. V trimming: 5 bases; J trimming: 5 bases; junction bases outside the gene matches: 10. CDR1 DFQATT and CDR2 SNEGSKA come from the germline V gene (reference sequence). This chain connects TRBV20-1 to TRBJ2-3, with 13 bases identical to TRBD2. Input material: PBMCs. The TCR sequence derives from a man aged 35 to 55 with multiple sclerosis. The CDR3 protein is CSAASTSGGPQDTQYF. CDR3 nucleotides: TGCAGTGCTGCCTCGACTAGCGGGGGGCCTCAAGATACGCAGTATTTT.